This is a list of T cell receptor beta chains from one sample in a study of blood T cell repertoires in COVID-19. The table came from immunoSEQ multiplex PCR; TCRdb's copy has only in-frame clones and leaves some out. The repertoire has around 430,000 clones, 88% of them found once; the top ten carry 10% to 15%. The sample was peripheral blood. The origin of the receptors is a woman between 50 and 59 years old with COVID-19, enrolled during active disease. Each CDR3 is given with its conserved first and last residue. Size values are once, few and many counts, or a class for expanded clones, and some rows have none.

NA,TRBJ2-5,TRBV9,CASSPQGAPGEETQYF
NA,TRBJ1-2,TRBV5-1,CASSLDSGGAYGYTF
NA,TRBJ1-6,TRBV5-1,CASSLTGMPYNSPLHF
NA,TRBJ1-1,TRBV6-5,CASTSGEGTEAFF
NA,TRBJ1-6,TRBV5-1,CARRDRGYSPLHF
NA,TRBJ1-1,TRBV18,CASSPGQANTEAFF
NA,TRBJ2-7,TRBV13,CASSLTGNHEQYF
NA,TRBJ1-2,TRBV25-1,CASSSLGDRGPGGYTF
NA,TRBJ1-1,TRBV6-5,CATPGQGIANTEAFF
NA,TRBJ1-2,TRBV29-1,CSVPKWGESGGYTF
NA,TRBJ1-1,TRBV28,CASSLRAGQEAGAFF
NA,TRBJ2-2,TRBV5-1,CASSLGASYTGELFF
NA,TRBJ1-2,TRBV12-3/TRBV12-4,CASSQGLVGYTF
NA,TRBJ2-3,TRBV19,CASSIGLAGDTQYF
NA,TRBJ1-4,TRBV19,CASSIEEKLFF
NA,TRBJ1-6,TRBV5-1,CASSLGRQGKNSPLHF
NA,TRBJ2-2,TRBV5-1,CASSFGRGRTGELFF
NA,TRBJ1-1,TRBV29-1,CSVCLGVNTEAFF
NA,TRBJ2-4,TRBV15,CATSRAVGTGLNIQYF
NA,TRBJ2-3,TRBV30,CAFYDRGLSDTQYF
NA,TRBJ2-2,TRBV10-2,CASSESGRALNTGELFF
NA,TRBJ2-1,TRBV9,CASSVTSGGDINEQFF
NA,TRBJ2-5,TRBV20-1,CSASLPRTSGEETQYF
NA,TRBJ2-1,TRBV6-1,CASSEADWGDEQFF
NA,TRBJ1-5,TRBV27,CASSLGQGGNQPQHF
NA,TRBJ1-1,TRBV20-1,CSADGQGAFF
NA,TRBJ2-7,TRBV5-6,CASSSHLTGTPLSYEQYF
NA,TRBJ2-5,TRBV5-1,CASSLAWDRGIEETQYF
NA,TRBJ2-5,TRBV3-1/TRBV3-2,CASSLGTEVGETQYF
NA,TRBJ2-1,TRBV5-5,CASSFSNEQFF
NA,TRBJ2-7,TRBV7-9,CASSSRTSGGEQYF
once,TRBJ1-6,TRBV7-7,CASSFHGESYNSPLHF
NA,TRBJ2-3,TRBV5-1,CASSPSITQSDTQYF
NA,TRBJ2-7,TRBV29-1,CSVGDTYEQYF
once,TRBJ2-1,TRBV9,CASSVGLAVYNEQFF
NA,TRBJ2-7,TRBV4-1,CASSPSGTSFDEQYF
NA,TRBJ2-1,TRBV27,CASSLGLGNEQFF
NA,TRBJ1-5,TRBV5-1,CASSPTPGGQPQHF
NA,TRBJ1-2,TRBV11-2,CASSDRTGYYGYTF
NA,TRBJ2-4,TRBV3-1/TRBV3-2,CASSLNRDRGNIQYF
NA,TRBJ2-7,TRBV7-3,CASSFLGTQRLNEQYF
NA,TRBJ1-2,TRBV11-2,CASSFGTGASAGGYTF
NA,TRBJ1-3,TRBV5-4,CASSFWQGAGGNTIYF